Each of the 11 T cell receptor beta chains below was sequenced from the same sample in a study of blood T cells in healthy people across ages. Primers used in a second PCR of about 7 to 12 cycles were a sample-barcoded 5' primer and a J-beta primer mix. Using its own MiXCR run on the 5' RACE reads, TCRdb lists one record per CDR3 protein. The data show 1.6 million or so distinct CDR3 sequences, about 31% seen once. The source material was blood. These receptors all stem from a woman aged 25 to 39 in good health.

This clonotype has a handful of counts. V and J are TRBV30 and TRBJ1-1, with D unresolved. The V gene's germline CDR1 is GTSNPN and CDR2 SVGIG (reference sequence). The CDR3 totals 12 residues. Trimming left V 1 base short and J 1 base short, with 4 bases between. The CDR3 protein is CAWSAENTEAFF. CDR3 nucleotides: TGTGCCTGGAGTGCGGAGAACACTGAAGCTTTCTTT.

The chain recombines TRBV27 with TRBJ2-7; TRBD1 agrees at 8 bases. V trimming: 5 bases; J trimming: 2 bases; junction bases outside the gene matches: 11. The V gene's germline CDR1 is MNHEY and CDR2 SMNVEV (reference sequence). The CDR3 sequence is 16 residues long. The CDR3: CASSLLPGQGTYEQYF. CDR3 DNA sequence: TGTGCCAGCAGTCTATTACCCGGACAGGGAACCTACGAGCAGTACTTC.

The chain combines TRBV9 with TRBJ2-2; 14 bases are shared with TRBD2. CDR1 and CDR2 (germline): SGDLS, YYNGEE. The J segment lost 4 bases and the V segment lost 5 bases, leaving 1 base of the junction unmatched. This CDR3 region has 15 residues. The CDR3 sequence: CASSGLAGGTGELFF. Here the CDR3 DNA reads TGTGCCAGCAGTGGACTAGCGGGGGGCACCGGGGAGCTGTTTTTT.

The V and J genes are TRBV30 and TRBJ1-4; weak D call: TRBD1 (5 bases). V dropped 4 bases and J dropped 4 bases, with 16 bases sitting between them. CDR3 length equals 15 residues. The germline gives CDR1 GTSNPN, CDR2 SVGIG (reference sequence). The CDR3 sequence is CAWTPISGDNEKLFF. The CDR3 DNA follows: TGTGCCTGGACTCCGATCTCGGGGGATAATGAAAAACTGTTTTTT. Variable domain in full (rest from reference TRBV30 and TRBJ1-4): SQTIHQWPATLVQPVGSPLSLECTVEGTSNPNLYWYRQAAGRGLQLLFYSVGIGQISSEVPQNLSASRPQDRQFILSSKKLLLSDSGFYLCAWTPISGDNEKLFFGSGTQLSVL.

In its sample, this clonotype was seen once. The J gene is TRBJ2-5, the V gene TRBV11-2; 11 nucleotides align to TRBD1. The J call may be incorrect, as the DNA end agrees better with TRBJ2-7. This CDR3 contains 20 residues. CDR1 and CDR2 from the germline V gene are SGHAT and FQNNGV. CDR3 coding DNA: TGTGCCAGCAGCTTGGATCGCCGGACAGGGGGCCCCCGGACCAGTTACGAGCAGTACTTC. This codes for CASSLDRRTGGPRTSYEQYF.

The sample holds a few counts of this clonotype. The CDR3 here is CASSQPLKGMDYGYTF. The CDR3 region has the DNA TGCGCCAGCAGCCAACCCCTAAAGGGGATGGACTATGGCTACACCTTC. The gene calls are TRBV4-1 and TRBJ1-2; D possibly corresponds to TRBD1 (5 bases). This CDR3 has 16 residues. Trimming removed 2 bases at V and 3 bases at J, with 16 bases between. Per the germline V gene, CDR1 is MGHRA and CDR2 is YSYEKL.

The V and J genes are TRBV20-1 and TRBJ2-3; 8 nucleotides agree with TRBD1. This CDR3 comprises 13 residues. Germline V lookup: CDR1 DFQATT, CDR2 SNEGSKA (reference sequence). The V gene end was trimmed by 8 bases and the J gene end by 4 bases; junction bases not matched to a gene: 8. CDR3 in DNA: TGCAGTTGCGCCTCAGGGGGCCCAGATACGCAGTATTTT. This translates into CSCASGGPDTQYF.

The V and J genes are TRBV9 and TRBJ2-1, with 11 bases fitting TRBD2. The CDR3 sequence is 15 residues long. V was pared by 4 bases and J by 8 bases, with 8 bases of the junction left unmatched. Germline CDR1 reads SGDLS; CDR2 reads YYNGEE. CDR3: CASSSRTSGLYEQFF. The CDR3 DNA sequence: TGTGCCAGCAGCTCCAGGACTAGCGGGTTGTATGAGCAGTTCTTC.

The chain has TRBV5-1 and TRBJ2-3; 9 bases line up with TRBD2. Germline V lookup: CDR1 SGHRS, CDR2 YFSETQ. Trimming removed 5 bases from V and 0 bases from J; junction bases left unmatched: 7. The CDR3 runs to 16 residues. The chain's CDR3 is CASSWSGGFSTDTQYF. The CDR3 region has the DNA TGCGCCAGCAGTTGGAGCGGGGGGTTCAGCACAGATACGCAGTATTTT. Variable domain in full (rest from reference TRBV5-1 and TRBJ2-3): KAGVTQTPRYLIKTRGQQVTLSCSPISGHRSVSWYQQTPGQGLQFLFEYFSETQRNKGNFPGRFSGRQFSNSRSEMNVSTLELGDSALYLCASSWSGGFSTDTQYFGPGTRLTVL.

On this clonotype itself: A junction end diverges from the germline sequence, so it may reflect a read error. The chain joins TRBV29-1 to TRBJ2-5; D is uncertain. This CDR3 contains 12 residues. Per germline, CDR1 SQVTM and CDR2 ANQGSEA. CDR3 protein: CSVLPAQETQDF. CDR3 in DNA: TGCAGCGTCCTTCCGGCTCAAGAGACCCAGGACTTC. Together with reference TRBV29-1 and TRBJ2-5, the CDR3 gives the full variable domain: SAVISQKPSRDICQRGTSLTIQCQVDSQVTMMFWYRQQPGQSLTLIATANQGSEATYESGFVIDKFPISRPNLTFSTLTVSNMSPEDSSIYLCSVLPAQETQDFGPGTRLLVL.

A few counts support this clonotype. This chain links TRBV2 with TRBJ2-3; possibly TRBD1 for D (6 bases). CDR1 is SNHLY and CDR2 is FYNNEI in the germline V gene. Trimming removed 6 bases from V and 5 bases from J, with 9 bases in between. The CDR3 runs 12 residues. The CDR3 sequence: CASRPGEDTQYF. CDR3 nucleotides: TGTGCCAGCAGACCAGGGGAAGATACGCAGTATTTT.